Each of the 6 T cell receptor beta chains below was sequenced from the same sample in a study of blood T cell repertoires in COVID-19. Sequencing was performed with immunoSEQ multiplex PCR; in TCRdb, only in-frame clones are kept and a portion is missing. The table lists under 250,000 clones, about four fifths of them singletons, with 4.5% to 5% in the top ten. Sequenced material: PBMCs or T cells enriched from blood (not recorded which). These receptors were taken from a woman aged 50 to 60 who had been exposed to COVID-19.

V and J are TRBV10-2 and TRBJ1-3, with TRBD1 matching 11 bases. This CDR3 comprises 17 residues. After removal of 2 bases from V and 0 bases from J, the junction contained 3 bases not matched to a gene. Germline-derived CDR1 and CDR2 are WSHSY and SAAADI. For the CDR3, the DNA is TGCGCCAGCAGTGAGGGACAGGGGGCCAACTCTGGAAACACCATATATTTT. It yields the protein CASSEGQGANSGNTIYF.

The genes are TRBV11-1 and TRBJ1-2, with 7 bases matching TRBD1. V trimming: 1 base; J trimming: 8 bases; junction bases outside the gene matches: 7. Germline V lookup: CDR1 SGHAT, CDR2 FQDESV (reference sequence). The CDR3 loop spans 14 amino acids. The CDR3 nucleotides read TGTGCCAGCAGCTTAGGGCCCCTGACAGGGGGCTACACCTTC. This encodes CASSLGPLTGGYTF.

The rearrangement uses TRBV24-1 and TRBJ1-2; 7 positions match TRBD1. V lost 7 bases, J lost 0 bases, and 7 bases stayed unmatched. The CDR3 loop spans 15 amino acids. Germline V gives CDR1 KGHDR, CDR2 SFDVKD. CDR3 in amino acids: CATSLMGQSNYGYTF. The CDR3 DNA follows: TGTGCCACCAGCTTGATGGGACAGTCTAACTATGGCTACACCTTC.

The chain uses TRBV19 and TRBJ1-1; D is unresolved. Per the germline V gene, CDR1 is LNHDA and CDR2 is SQIVND (reference sequence). Trimming stripped 5 bases from V and 3 bases from J, with 13 bases between. The CDR3 is 14 amino acids. The CDR3 protein is CASSPYGFHTEAFF. CDR3 nucleotides: TGTGCCAGTAGTCCCTACGGGTTCCACACTGAAGCTTTCTTT.

V gene TRBV5-1 combines with J gene TRBJ2-1; D might be TRBD1 (5 bases). Germline assignment: CDR1 SGHRS and CDR2 YFSETQ. This CDR3 comprises 14 residues. V was cut by 3 bases and J by 8 bases, with 15 bases left in between. The CDR3 loop is CASSWGLGGDEQFF. CDR3 nucleotide sequence: TGCGCCAGCAGCTGGGGCCTGGGTGGCGATGAGCAGTTCTTC.

The chain employs TRBV6-6 and TRBJ1-4; 12 bases map to TRBD1. V dropped 5 bases and J dropped 8; count of bases not matched to a gene: 6. The CDR3 contains 15 residues. CDR1 and CDR2 from the germline V gene are MNHNY and SVGAGI (reference sequence). CDR3: CASSPGQGAGEKLFF. The CDR3 DNA sequence: TGTGCCAGCAGTCCGGGACAGGGGGCAGGAGAAAAACTGTTTTTT.